A single T cell receptor beta chain is shown here with its context. This entry belongs to a study of T cells and Merkel cell carcinoma outcomes. Sequencing used immunoSEQ multiplex PCR; TCRdb keeps in-frame clones, though not all of them. The repertoire has around 16,000 clones, 80% to 90% of them found once; the top ten carry 7% to 9%. V shed 5 bases and J shed 6 bases, with 13 bases lying between them. CDR1 GTSNPN and CDR2 SVGIG come from the germline V gene (reference sequence). This CDR3 is 12 amino acids long. Material for sequencing was tumor tissue from Merkel cell carcinoma. The sequence derives from a human donor with Merkel cell carcinoma. The chain employs TRBV30 and TRBJ1-1, with D possibly TRBD1 on 6 matching bases. CDR3 residues: CAWGRGGAEAFF. CDR3 bases: TGTGCCTGGGGGCGTGGGGGCGCTGAAGCTTTCTTT.